The sequence of this T cell receptor (beta chain) was determined in a study of blood T cell repertoires in COVID-19. The overall study: Whether acute or convalescent, the COVID-19 samples came from the United States, Italy and Spain.

Recruits, aged 18 to 89 years, lived in 24 US areas. Within 2 weeks of study entry, exposed participants had contacted a PCR-confirmed or clinician-diagnosed COVID-19 case. Generated by immunoSEQ multiplex PCR, the TCRdb table keeps only in-frame clones and is missing some. The sample has around 400,000 clones, around nine tenths seen once. Germline V gene sequence: CDR1 MDHEN, CDR2 SYDVKM. The V gene lost 4 bases and the J gene lost 0 bases, with 25 bases spanning the gap. This CDR3 spans 20 amino acids. The rearrangement joins TRBV28 to TRBJ2-1, with TRBD1 as a possible D gene (6 bases). The receptor comes from a woman under 30 who had been exposed to COVID-19. The sequenced sample consisted of PBMCs or T cells enriched from blood (not recorded which). The chain's CDR3 is CASSSHAIRTGWSSYNEQFF. CDR3 nucleotide sequence: TGTGCCAGCAGTTCTCACGCGATCAGAACAGGGTGGAGCTCCTACAATGAGCAGTTCTTC.